This record looks at one T cell receptor beta chain sequence and its context. Antigen unknown. Whoever was chosen for sequencing had shown CD8+CD57+ cell expansion by flow cytometry. Each of the patients presented with severe acquired aplastic anemia. The sample belongs to a study of CD8+CD57+ T cells in acquired aplastic anemia. Whole-study context: Sorted CD4+ and CD8+ cells gave a mean 3.2 ug DNA, range roughly 0.18 to 27.4 ug. Study-level points and caveats: Around 29 shared CD8+ CDR3s appeared highly expressed within patients' immunodominant clones.

With 1 base clipped from V and 2 bases from J, the junction kept 4 bases outside the gene matches. Germline lookup yields CDR1 SGHVS and CDR2 FQNEAQ. The CDR3 sequence is 16 residues long. Investigators profiled TCR beta VDJ and CDR3 from genomic DNA template. A single record per CDR3 protein comes from TCRdb applying MiXCR to the reads. The sample holds roughly 280,000 distinct CDR3 sequences; roughly 59% are singletons and the top ten take under 1.5%. This clonotype was obtained from a human donor with aplastic anemia. Material for sequencing was sorted CD4+, CD8+, or CD8+CD57+ T cells (not recorded which) from PBMCs. The V and J genes are TRBV7-8 and TRBJ2-3; TRBD2 matches at 9 bases. Here the CDR3 reads CASSLGGGGDTDTQYF. DNA of the CDR3: TGTGCCAGCAGCTTAGGCGGCGGGGGGGACACAGATACGCAGTATTTT.